This T cell receptor (beta chain) was found in a study of blood T cell repertoires in COVID-19. Turning to the study itself: Whether acute or convalescent, the COVID-19 samples came from the United States, Italy and Spain.

This CDR3 comprises 16 residues. V was pared by 0 bases and J by 3 bases, with 9 bases between. In germline, CDR1 is SGHNT, CDR2 YENEEA. Authors' processing steps: Cell counts per sample came from amplifying reference gene primers. Repertoires were generated with immunoSEQ multiplex PCR, while TCRdb's copy carries only in-frame clones and drops some. V and J calls and clone size are those listed in that table; D and trimming were worked out from the DNA. The repertoire consists of 65,000 to 100,000 clones, with about four fifths occurring once and the leading ten covering around 16%. The TCR originated in a woman of 80 years or more with acute or convalescent COVID-19. Sequencing was carried out using peripheral blood. V gene TRBV11-3 combines with J gene TRBJ1-6; D may be TRBD1 (5 bases). CDR3 coding DNA: TGTGCCAGCAGCTTAGATGCCCAGGGCTATAATTCACCCCTCCACTTT. Translating gives CASSLDAQGYNSPLHF.